This TCR beta chain derives from a study of blood T cell repertoires in COVID-19. CDR3 size: 13 residues. From germline, CDR1 is LGHNT and CDR2 FRNRAP. Deletions cut 6 bases from V and 4 bases from J, with 11 bases between. The data were produced by immunoSEQ multiplex PCR, yet TCRdb's version contains in-frame clones alone and is incomplete. The data show tens of thousands of clones, around three quarters seen once. The sequence derives from a man between 60 and 75 years old with active or convalescent COVID-19. The source material was peripheral blood. This chain uses TRBV12-5 with TRBJ2-3, with D perhaps TRBD2 (5 bases). The CDR3 loop is CASGASGSDTQYF. DNA of the CDR3: TGTGCTAGTGGGGCCTCGGGGTCAGATACGCAGTATTTT.